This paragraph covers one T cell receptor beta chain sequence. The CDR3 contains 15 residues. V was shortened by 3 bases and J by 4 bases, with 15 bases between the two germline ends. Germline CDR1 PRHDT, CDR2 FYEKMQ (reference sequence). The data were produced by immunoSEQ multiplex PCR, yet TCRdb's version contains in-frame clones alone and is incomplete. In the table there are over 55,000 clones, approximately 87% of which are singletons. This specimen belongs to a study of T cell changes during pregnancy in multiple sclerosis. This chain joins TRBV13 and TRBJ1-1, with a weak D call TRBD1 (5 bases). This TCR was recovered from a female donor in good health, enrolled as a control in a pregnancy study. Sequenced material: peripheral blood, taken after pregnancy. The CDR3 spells CASSFPGFGSTEAFF. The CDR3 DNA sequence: TGTGCCAGCAGCTTCCCAGGGTTCGGAAGCACTGAAGCTTTCTTT.